This T cell receptor (beta chain) was identified during a study of CD8 T cells in Susac syndrome. cDNA came from about 0.5 to 1 ug RNA primed by random hexamers. Amplification of the TCR beta CDR3 was carried out by immunoSEQ multiplex PCR, which spanned a total of 54 Vbeta and 13 Jbeta segments. TCRdb reanalysed the immunoSEQ multiplex PCR reads using MiXCR and keeps one entry per CDR3 protein. The sample lists about 200,000 distinct CDR3 sequences, roughly 94% seen once, with 0.08% to 0.11% in the top ten. Germline V CDR1 and CDR2: DFQATT, SNEGSKA (reference sequence). V dropped 1 base and J dropped 1; count of bases not matched to a gene: 1. The CDR3 has 15 amino acids. The authors carried out high-throughput sequencing of TCR beta. They applied it to CD8+ and CD4+ T cells obtained from blood. Negative isolation was applied to CD8+ and CD4+ T cells, and FACS enrichment was applied to TEMRA cells.

The receptor was derived from a human donor in good health. V gene TRBV20-1 combines with J gene TRBJ1-6; 7 bases are shared with TRBD1. The sequenced sample was CD4+ T cells from PBMCs. CDR3 loop: CSARGQGSYNSPLHF. The CDR3 DNA sequence: TGCAGTGCTAGAGGACAGGGATCCTATAATTCACCCCTCCACTTT.